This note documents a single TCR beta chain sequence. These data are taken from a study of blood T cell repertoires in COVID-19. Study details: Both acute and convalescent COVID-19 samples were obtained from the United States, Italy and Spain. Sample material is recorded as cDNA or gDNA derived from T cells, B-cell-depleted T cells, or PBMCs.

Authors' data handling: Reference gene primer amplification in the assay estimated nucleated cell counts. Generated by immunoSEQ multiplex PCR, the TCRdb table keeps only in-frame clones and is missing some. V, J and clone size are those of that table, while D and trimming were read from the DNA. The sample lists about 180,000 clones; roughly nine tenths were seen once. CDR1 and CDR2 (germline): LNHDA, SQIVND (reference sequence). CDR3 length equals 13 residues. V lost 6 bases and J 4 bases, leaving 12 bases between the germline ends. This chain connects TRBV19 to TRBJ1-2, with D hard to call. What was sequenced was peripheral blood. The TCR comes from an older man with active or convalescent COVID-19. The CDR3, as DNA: TGTGCCAGTAGATGGCAGCGATCCTATGGCTACACCTTC. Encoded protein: CASRWQRSYGYTF.